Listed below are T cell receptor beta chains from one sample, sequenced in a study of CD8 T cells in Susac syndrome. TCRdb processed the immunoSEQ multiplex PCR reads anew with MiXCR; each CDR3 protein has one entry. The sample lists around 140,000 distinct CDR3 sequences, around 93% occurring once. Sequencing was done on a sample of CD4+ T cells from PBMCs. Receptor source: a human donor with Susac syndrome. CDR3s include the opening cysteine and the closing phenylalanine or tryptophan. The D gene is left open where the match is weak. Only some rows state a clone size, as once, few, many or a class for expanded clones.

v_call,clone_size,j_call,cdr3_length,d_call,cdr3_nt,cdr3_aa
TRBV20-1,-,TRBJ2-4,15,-,TGCAGTGCTGATTACTCCGGGTCTGGGAAAAACATTCAGTACTTC,CSADYSGSGKNIQYF
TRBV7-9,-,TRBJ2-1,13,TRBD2,TGTGCCAGCAAAAGCGGGGGGCGAAATGAGCAGTTCTTC,CASKSGGRNEQFF
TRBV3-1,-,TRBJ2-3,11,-,TGTGCCAGCAGCCAAGGGAATACGCAGTATTTT,CASSQGNTQYF
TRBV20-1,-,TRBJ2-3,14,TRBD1,TGCAGTGCTTCCGGGACAGGACCCACAGATACGCAGTATTTT,CSASGTGPTDTQYF
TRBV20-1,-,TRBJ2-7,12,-,TGCAGTGCGATCGGGAGCTCCTACGAGCAGTACTTC,CSAIGSSYEQYF
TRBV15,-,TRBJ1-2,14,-,TGTGCCACCAGCAGAGATAGAGCTAACTATGGCTACACCTTC,CATSRDRANYGYTF
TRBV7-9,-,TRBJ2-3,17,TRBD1,TGTGCCAGCAGCTTAGCCGTTGGACAGGGGAGTACAGATACGCAGTATTTT,CASSLAVGQGSTDTQYF
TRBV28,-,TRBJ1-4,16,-,TGTGCCAGCAGTTTAAACGCAGGAGGGTTCGGTGAAAAACTGTTTTTT,CASSLNAGGFGEKLFF
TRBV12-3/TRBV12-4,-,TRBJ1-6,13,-,TGTGCCAGCAGTGACGTTAGGGGGTCACCCCTCCACTTT,CASSDVRGSPLHF
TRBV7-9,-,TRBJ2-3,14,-,TGTGCCAGCAGCTTAGGGCAGCCCGCAGATACGCAGTATTTT,CASSLGQPADTQYF
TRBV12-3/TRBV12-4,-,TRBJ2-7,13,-,TGTGCCAGCAGTTTAGACGGTACCTACGAGCAGTACTTC,CASSLDGTYEQYF
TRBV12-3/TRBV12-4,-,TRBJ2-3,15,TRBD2,TGTGCCAGCAGTTCAGCGGGGGAGGCCACAGATACGCAGTATTTT,CASSSAGEATDTQYF
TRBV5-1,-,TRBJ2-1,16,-,TGCGCCAGCAGCCGGGGTTTGGACAGCTACTACAATGAGCAGTTCTTC,CASSRGLDSYYNEQFF
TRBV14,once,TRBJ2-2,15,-,TGTGCCAGCAGCCAAGATTTGGGAGGATCCGGGGAGCTGTTTTTT,CASSQDLGGSGELFF
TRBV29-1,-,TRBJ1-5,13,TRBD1,TGCAGCGTCGGACAGGAGCTCAATCAGCCCCAGCATTTT,CSVGQELNQPQHF
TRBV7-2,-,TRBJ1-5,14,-,TGTGCCAGCAGCTTAGGGGGTGGCAATCAGCCCCAGCATTTT,CASSLGGGNQPQHF
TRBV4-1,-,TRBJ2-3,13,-,TGCGCCAGCAGCCAAGAGTTGGCAGATACGCAGTATTTT,CASSQELADTQYF
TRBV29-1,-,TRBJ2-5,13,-,TGCAGCGTTGTGGTCGGGAGAAGAGAGACCCAGTACTTC,CSVVVGRRETQYF
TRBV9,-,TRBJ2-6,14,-,TGTGCCAGCAGCCCTCGATCTGGGGCCAACGTCCTGACTTTC,CASSPRSGANVLTF
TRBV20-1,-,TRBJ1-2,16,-,TGCAGTGCCCGCAGCACCGACAGGACCAAATCCTATGGCTACACCTTC,CSARSTDRTKSYGYTF
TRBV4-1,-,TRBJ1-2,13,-,TGCGCCAGCAGCCCGACGGGACAACTAAGCTACACCTTC,CASSPTGQLSYTF
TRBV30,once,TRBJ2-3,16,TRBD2,TGTGCCTGGAGTAAAGGGACTAGCGGGGGCACAGATACGCAGTATTTT,CAWSKGTSGGTDTQYF
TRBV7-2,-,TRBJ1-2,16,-,TGTGCCAGCAGCGGTTCGGTCCGTAGGGTTAATAATGGCTACACCTTC,CASSGSVRRVNNGYTF
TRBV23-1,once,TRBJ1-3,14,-,TGCGCCAGCAGTCAATCAGGACAGAAGCACACCATATATTTT,CASSQSGQKHTIYF
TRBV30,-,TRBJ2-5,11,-,TGTGCCTGGAGCGCTAGGGAGACCCAGTACTTC,CAWSARETQYF
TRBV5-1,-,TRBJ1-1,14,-,TGCGCCAGCAGCTTGGGCAGGGGAAGGACTGAAGCTTTCTTT,CASSLGRGRTEAFF
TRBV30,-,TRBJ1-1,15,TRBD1,TGTGCCTGGATGGTTCAGGGGGGGCGTTCCACTGAAGCTTTCTTT,CAWMVQGGRSTEAFF
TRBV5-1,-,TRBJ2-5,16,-,TGCGCCAGCAGCTTGGGCCCTTCTGGGGGCCGAGAGACCCAGTACTTC,CASSLGPSGGRETQYF
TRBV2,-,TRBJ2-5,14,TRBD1,TGTGCCAGCAGTGGGCAGGGGGCGCGGGAGACCCAGTACTTC,CASSGQGARETQYF
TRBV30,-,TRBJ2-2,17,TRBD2,TGTGCCTGGAGGAAGACTAGCGGGAGGGCCGGGACCGGGGAGCTGTTTTTT,CAWRKTSGRAGTGELFF
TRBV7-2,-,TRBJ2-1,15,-,TGTGCCAGCAGCTTACGGGATCTAACCTACAATGAGCAGTTCTTC,CASSLRDLTYNEQFF
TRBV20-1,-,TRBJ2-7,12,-,TGCAGTGCCTCCAAAGATGCCTACGAGCAGTACTTC,CSASKDAYEQYF
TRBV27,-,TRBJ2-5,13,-,TGTGCCAGCAGTTTATCCAGGGCTGAGACCCAGTACTTC,CASSLSRAETQYF
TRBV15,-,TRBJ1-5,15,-,TGTGCCACCAGCAGAGAGCAGGGGTACCATCAGCCCCAGCATTTT,CATSREQGYHQPQHF
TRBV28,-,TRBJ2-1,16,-,TGTGCCAGCAGTTTGGCCGGGGCCAGCTCCTACAATGAGCAGTTCTTC,CASSLAGASSYNEQFF
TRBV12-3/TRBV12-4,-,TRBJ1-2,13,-,TGTGCCAGCAGCCGGGACACCCACTATGGCTACACCTTC,CASSRDTHYGYTF
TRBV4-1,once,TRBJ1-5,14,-,TGCGCCAGCAGCCAACGGGAAGGGAGTCAGCCCCAGCATTTT,CASSQREGSQPQHF
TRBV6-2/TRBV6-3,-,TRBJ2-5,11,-,TGTGCCAGCAGCTCCTCAGAGACCCAGTACTTC,CASSSSETQYF
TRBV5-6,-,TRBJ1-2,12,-,TGTGCCAGCAGCTTACAGCCCTATGGCTACACCTTC,CASSLQPYGYTF
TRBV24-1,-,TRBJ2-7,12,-,TGTGCCACCAGTGATGATTACTACGAGCAGTACTTC,CATSDDYYEQYF
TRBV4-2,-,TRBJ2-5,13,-,TGTGCCAGCAGCCAAGATACCGGGGAGACCCAGTACTTC,CASSQDTGETQYF
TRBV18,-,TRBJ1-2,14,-,TGTGCCAGCTCACCAGACGGGGGCATGTATGGCTACACCTTC,CASSPDGGMYGYTF
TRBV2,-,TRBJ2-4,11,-,TGTGCCAGCATGGCCAAAAACATTCAGTACTTC,CASMAKNIQYF
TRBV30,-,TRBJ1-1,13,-,TGTGCCTACCGACCGGGACAACTAACTGAAGCTTTCTTT,CAYRPGQLTEAFF
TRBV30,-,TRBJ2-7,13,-,TGTGCCTGGAGGGACTACCCCGTTGGGGAGCAGTACTTC,CAWRDYPVGEQYF
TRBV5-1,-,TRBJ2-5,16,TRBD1,TGCGCCAGCAGCTTGATTGGGACAGCTTACCAAGAGACCCAGTACTTC,CASSLIGTAYQETQYF
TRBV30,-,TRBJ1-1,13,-,TGTGCCTGGAAGGGGGGCAAAAGTACTGAAGCTTTCTTT,CAWKGGKSTEAFF
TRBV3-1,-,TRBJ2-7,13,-,TGTGCCAGCAGCCATGGGAGCTCCTACGAGCAGTACTTC,CASSHGSSYEQYF
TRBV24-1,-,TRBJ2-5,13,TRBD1,TGTGCCACCGGGACAGGGGGGGTGGAGACCCAGTACTTC,CATGTGGVETQYF
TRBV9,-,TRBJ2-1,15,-,TGTGCCAGCAGCCCGAGGGGGATGTCGGTCAATGAGCAGTTCTTC,CASSPRGMSVNEQFF